These T cell receptor beta chains were read from a single sample in a study of blood T cell repertoires in COVID-19. TCRdb's copy holds only in-frame clones and misses some; the assay was immunoSEQ multiplex PCR. The data show approximately 150,000 clones, 75% to 85% seen once. Sequencing was performed on peripheral blood. The receptors stem from a woman aged 55-70 years with COVID-19, enrolled during active disease. The CDR3 runs from the conserved cysteine through the conserved F or W. Fields, in order: clone size, V gene, D gene, J gene, CDR3 DNA, CDR3 protein. D genes are given only for firm matches. The size entry is marked missing in some rows and otherwise reads once, few, many or a size class.

once	TRBV6-6	-	TRBJ1-5	TGTGCCAGCAGTTACGGGGCCCAGCCCCAGCATTTT	CASSYGAQPQHF
few	TRBV6-1	-	TRBJ1-2	TGTGCCAGCAGTGAGCCGACGTCGCAGGGAGGTGGCTACACCTTC	CASSEPTSQGGGYTF
-	TRBV6-6	TRBD1	TRBJ1-1	TGTGCCAGCAGTTTGTCAGGGGGCGCACGGACTGAAGCTTTCTTT	CASSLSGGARTEAFF
-	TRBV28	-	TRBJ1-2	TGTGCCAGCTCCAATAGGGGATCGGTGGACCGGAGAATCTATGGCTACACCTTC	CASSNRGSVDRRIYGYTF
-	TRBV5-1	-	TRBJ2-5	TGCGCCAGCAGCTTGGCGGTGGGCAGGGGATCGAAGACCCAGTACTTC	CASSLAVGRGSKTQYF
-	TRBV24-1	TRBD1	TRBJ1-5	TGTGCCACAGCACAGGGGTCCAATCAGCCCCAGCATTTT	CATAQGSNQPQHF
-	TRBV11-3	TRBD1	TRBJ2-7	TGTGCCAGCAGCTTAGAGGGACAGGGGGAGCAGTACTTC	CASSLEGQGEQYF
-	TRBV20-1	-	TRBJ2-3	TGCAGTGCTAGTGATAGGCTTAAGGCTAGTCCCACAGATACGCAGTATTTT	CSASDRLKASPTDTQYF
once	TRBV5-1	TRBD1	TRBJ1-5	TGCGCCAGCAGCGCGACAGGGGGGGCAAGCAATCAGCCCCAGCATTTT	CASSATGGASNQPQHF
once	TRBV21-1	-	TRBJ1-5	TGTGCCAGCAGCAAAGTGATCGGGATTTCAGGTCTTCAGCCCCAGCATTTT	CASSKVIGISGLQPQHF
-	TRBV6-1	-	TRBJ2-5	TGTGCCAGCAGTGAAGCGGGGGCCACGACCCAAGAGACCCAGTACTTC	CASSEAGATTQETQYF
-	TRBV28	TRBD1	TRBJ1-1	TGTGCCAGCCTCAGGGGGGCGAGGACTGAAGCTTTCTTT	CASLRGARTEAFF
-	TRBV7-2	-	TRBJ2-3	TGTGCCAGCAGCTTAGTGGGGGCAGGGGCTCCGGCAGATACGCAGTATTTT	CASSLVGAGAPADTQYF
-	TRBV12-5	-	TRBJ2-2	TGTGCTAGTGGCCCCCCGGGGGTGGGCACCGGGGAGCTGTTTTTT	CASGPPGVGTGELFF
-	TRBV30	-	TRBJ1-1	TGTGCCTGGAGTGCCCGGGGGGGGAACACTGAAGCTTTCTTT	CAWSARGGNTEAFF
once	TRBV7-6	-	TRBJ2-5	TGTGCCAGCAGCTTAGTAGTAGCAGGCCCGAGCCCGGGGGAGACCCAGTACTTC	CASSLVVAGPSPGETQYF
-	TRBV11-2	-	TRBJ1-3	TGTGCCAGCAGCTTAGTGGCAGACTCTGGAAACACCATATATTTT	CASSLVADSGNTIYF
-	TRBV10-1	-	TRBJ2-3	TGCGCCAGCAGTGAGTGGCTTCGCACAGATACGCAGTATTTT	CASSEWLRTDTQYF
-	TRBV28	TRBD1	TRBJ1-1	TGTGCCAGCAGTTTATTGGGGACAGGGGTGAACACTGAAGCTTTCTTT	CASSLLGTGVNTEAFF
-	TRBV6-5	-	TRBJ2-2	TGTGCCAGCAGTTACCAGGGCAGTGGCGGGGAGCTGTTTTTT	CASSYQGSGGELFF
-	TRBV5-1	-	TRBJ2-1	TGCGCCAGCAGCTTGGACGGTTACTCCTACAATGAGCAGTTCTTC	CASSLDGYSYNEQFF
-	TRBV7-3	TRBD2	TRBJ2-1	TGTGCCAGCAGCTTAATGGGACTAGCTCTCAATGAGCAGTTCTTC	CASSLMGLALNEQFF
-	TRBV10-1	-	TRBJ1-1	TGCGCCAGCAGTGAGGTCCACGCGGCTGAAGCTTTCTTT	CASSEVHAAEAFF
-	TRBV27	-	TRBJ1-6	TGTGCCAGCAGTTTCCTCCGCGGGTCACCCCTCCACTTT	CASSFLRGSPLHF
-	TRBV3-1/TRBV3-2	TRBD1	TRBJ1-2	TGTGCCAGCAGCCCCAGGGGGCCCTATGGCTACACCTTC	CASSPRGPYGYTF
-	TRBV6-5	-	TRBJ2-1	TGTGCCAGCAGTAAACAGGTCTTCCGGTACAATGAGCAGTTCTTC	CASSKQVFRYNEQFF
-	TRBV7-2	TRBD1	TRBJ2-7	TGTGCCAGCAGCTTAGAAGGGACAGGGGGCTACGAGCAGTACTTC	CASSLEGTGGYEQYF
-	TRBV28	-	TRBJ2-1	TGTGCCAGCAGTCCCCGCAGACTAAGCTCCTACAATGAGCAGTTCTTC	CASSPRRLSSYNEQFF
-	TRBV5-5	-	TRBJ2-1	TGTGCCAGCAGCTGGGCGACAACTAATGAGCAGTTCTTC	CASSWATTNEQFF
-	TRBV11-2	TRBD1	TRBJ1-1	TGTGCCAGCAGCCTGACAGGGGGACGGATCACTGAAGCTTTCTTT	CASSLTGGRITEAFF
-	TRBV6-6	TRBD1	TRBJ2-2	TGTGCCAGCTCCGTGCGGGGACAGGTGACCGGGGAGCTGTTTTTT	CASSVRGQVTGELFF
-	TRBV6-5	TRBD1	TRBJ1-2	TGTGCCAGTTGCGACAGGGCTGCCTATGGCTACACCTTC	CASCDRAAYGYTF
few	TRBV7-3	TRBD2	TRBJ2-2	TGTGCCAGCAGCTTAACCCCGGGGAGGGGATACGCCGGGGAGCTGTTTTTT	CASSLTPGRGYAGELFF
once	TRBV20-1	-	TRBJ1-2	TGCAGTGCTAGTCGTTCCGGATCCGGGCAGGGTGGCTACACCTTC	CSASRSGSGQGGYTF
once	TRBV10-3	-	TRBJ2-1	TGTGCCATCAGTGACGATCCCTCTAGAGAGCAGTTCTTC	CAISDDPSREQFF
-	TRBV6-5	-	TRBJ1-4	TGTGCCAGCAGTTACAGCAGGTTGGCGGAAAAACTGTTTTTT	CASSYSRLAEKLFF
-	TRBV7-8	TRBD1	TRBJ1-3	TGTGCCAGCAGCTCCGGGACAGGGCCGAGCTCTGGAAACACCATATATTTT	CASSSGTGPSSGNTIYF
-	TRBV18	-	TRBJ1-5	TGTGCCAGCTCACAAGGGGCCGGCAATCAGCCCCAGCATTTT	CASSQGAGNQPQHF
few	TRBV27	-	TRBJ2-1	TGTGCCAGCAGCCTACGAGGGAGGTATGAGCAGTTCTTC	CASSLRGRYEQFF
-	TRBV14	-	TRBJ1-2	TGTGCCAGCAGCCAAGGCAGGCAGGGAATGAGCTACACCTTC	CASSQGRQGMSYTF
-	TRBV20-1	-	TRBJ2-5	-	CSASTSAGAETQYF
-	TRBV7-9	-	TRBJ1-2	TGTGCCAGCAGCTCCGGCAGGGCCGGCTACACCTTC	CASSSGRAGYTF
once	TRBV28	-	TRBJ1-3	TGTGCCAGCAGTTTTTTGACTCTTCCCTCTGGAAACACCATATATTTT	CASSFLTLPSGNTIYF
-	TRBV6-2/TRBV6-3	-	TRBJ2-4	TGTGCCAGCAGTTACCTAGGGAGCGCCGCCAAAAACATTCAGTACTTC	CASSYLGSAAKNIQYF
-	TRBV27	TRBD1	TRBJ1-5	TGTGCCAGCAGTTTATCGGGCAGGGGGCCGGATCAGCCCCAGCATTTT	CASSLSGRGPDQPQHF